These 14 T cell receptor beta chains originate from one sample sequenced in a study of blood T cell repertoires in COVID-19. Method: immunoSEQ multiplex PCR; TCRdb's copy keeps in-frame clones and lacks some. This sample has 95,000 to 100,000 clones, with roughly 80% found just once. The sample taken for sequencing was peripheral blood. Receptors originate from an elderly woman with acute or convalescent COVID-19.

V and J are TRBV3-1 (or the pseudogene TRBV3-2) and TRBJ1-2; D remains ambiguous. Trimming removed 3 bases at V and 8 bases at J, with 7 bases between. The CDR3 covers 11 residues. CDR1 is LGHDT and CDR2 is YNNKEL in the germline V gene (reference sequence). CDR3 coding DNA: TGTGCCAGCAGCCATGGGAGGGGCTACACCTTC. This translates into CASSHGRGYTF.

This rearrangement joins TRBV19 to TRBJ1-2, with D perhaps TRBD1 (6 bases). This CDR3 contains 13 residues. Between the trimmed V and J ends, which lost 1 base and 7 bases, there was a span of 10 bases. CDR1 is LNHDA, CDR2 SQIVND, per germline (reference sequence). The CDR3 sequence: CASSIAGAGGYTF. CDR3 bases: TGTGCCAGTAGTATAGCAGGGGCCGGTGGCTACACCTTC.

This clone was seen a few times. The V gene is TRBV6-1, the J gene TRBJ1-4; D is ambiguous. V dropped 0 bases and J dropped 7 bases, with 18 bases sitting between them. CDR3 length: 17 amino acids. Germline CDR1 MNHNS, CDR2 SASEGT. CDR3 nucleotides: TGTGCCAGCAGTGAAGCCTCCCGATCCATGGCGGTTGAAAAACTGTTTTTT. It yields the protein CASSEASRSMAVEKLFF.

The chain employs TRBV5-8 and TRBJ1-4; 8 bases are a match to TRBD1. Trimming removed 2 bases from V and 0 bases from J; junction bases left unmatched: 9. Germline V gives CDR1 SGHTS, CDR2 YDEGEE. The CDR3 is 18 amino acids. This CDR3 reads CASSFGQGGVPTNEKLFF. In DNA form, the CDR3 reads TGTGCCAGCAGCTTCGGACAGGGTGGGGTCCCAACTAATGAAAAACTGTTTTTT.

J is TRBJ2-1 and V is TRBV27, with D possibly matching TRBD2 (5 bases). This CDR3 is built from 12 residues. Looked up from germline, CDR1 is MNHEY and CDR2 is SMNVEV (reference sequence). V gave up 2 bases and J gave up 8 bases, with 7 bases separating them. CDR3 DNA sequence: TGTGCCAGCAGTTTAGAGGGCGATGAGCAGTTCTTC. This encodes CASSLEGDEQFF.

The chain couples TRBV10-3 to TRBJ1-1, with TRBD1 identical over 10 bases. This CDR3 is built from 14 residues. Germline lookup yields CDR1 ENHRY and CDR2 SYGVKD. V was clipped by 10 bases and J by 4 bases; unmatched bases: 9. The CDR3 loop is CASSGDRGVTEAFF. DNA for the CDR3: TGTGCCAGCTCGGGGGACAGGGGAGTCACTGAAGCTTTCTTT.

The CDR3 reads CASSSTGSTIQYF. CDR3 bases: TGTGCCAGCAGCTCGACAGGGTCCACAATTCAGTACTTC. The V gene is TRBV28, the J gene TRBJ2-4; TRBD1 matches at 7 bases. The CDR3 totals 13 residues. V shed 6 bases and J 10 bases; nucleotides not matched to a gene: 9. Germline assignment: CDR1 MDHEN and CDR2 SYDVKM.

This sequence joins TRBV5-1 and TRBJ1-6, with 7 bases matching TRBD1. The germline V gene has CDR1 SGHRS and CDR2 YFSETQ. After removal of 7 bases from V and 14 bases from J, the junction contained 9 bases not matched to a gene. The CDR3 loop spans 12 amino acids. In DNA, the CDR3 is TGCGCCAGCCGCTCCTCTGGACAGGCCCTCCACTTT. It is translated as CASRSSGQALHF.

This chain connects TRBV27 to TRBJ2-1; 7 bases match TRBD2. The germline V gene encodes CDR1 MNHEY and CDR2 SMNVEV (reference sequence). CDR3 length: 15 amino acids. V trimming: 0 bases; J trimming: 9 bases; junction bases outside the gene matches: 8. CDR3 DNA sequence: TGTGCCAGCAGTTTATCAGGGTTGGGGGGGGGTGAGCAGTTCTTC. Encoded protein: CASSLSGLGGGEQFF.

This clone was seen only once. CDR3 nucleotide sequence: TGTGCCAGCAGCAAAGAACCCCGGACGCCACAGGGTTGTAACTTCGAGCAGTACGTC. Its translation: CASSKEPRTPQGCNFEQYV. The gene calls are TRBV21-1 and TRBJ2-7; whether TRBD1, the table's D call, matches the DNA was not checked. TRBV21-1 is reported as a pseudogene. The CDR3 has 19 amino acids.

The CDR3: CASSPGTSGTYEQYF. In nucleotides, the CDR3 is TGTGCCAGCTCACCCGGGACTAGCGGAACCTACGAGCAGTACTTC. The chain has TRBV18 and TRBJ2-7, with 11 positions matching TRBD2. The CDR3 has 15 amino acids. The trim removed 3 bases at V and 2 bases at J, leaving 3 bases unmatched. CDR1 is KGHSH, CDR2 LQKENI, per germline.

This chain joins TRBV15 and TRBJ1-1; D is possibly TRBD1 (6 bases). The V end lost 3 bases, the J end lost 11 bases, and 16 bases lay between the germline ends. CDR3 size: 13 residues. The germline gives CDR1 LNHNV, CDR2 YYDKDF (reference sequence). In DNA form, the CDR3 reads TGTGCCACCAGCAGGCAACAGGGCGCGACGGCTTTCTTT. It codes for CATSRQQGATAFF.

The chain couples TRBV12-3 or TRBV12-4 to TRBJ2-7; unclear D gene. The CDR3 has 13 amino acids. Trimming left V 2 bases short and J 6 bases short, with 11 bases between. The chain's CDR3 is CASSLQEEGEQYV. The CDR3 DNA reads TGTGCCAGCAGTTTACAAGAGGAAGGCGAGCAGTACGTC.

V is TRBV14 and J is TRBJ2-1; 12 positions agree with TRBD2. The CDR3 contains 19 residues. The V segment lost 4 bases and the J segment 0 bases; nucleotides outside the gene matches: 10. The germline V gene has CDR1 SGHDN and CDR2 FVKESK. In DNA form, the CDR3 reads TGTGCCAGCAGCCCACCGACTAGCGGGGGCCATAGCTCCTACAATGAGCAGTTCTTC. Translated, it gives CASSPPTSGGHSSYNEQFF.